This T cell receptor (beta chain) appears in the sequencing data of a study of blood T cells in healthy people across ages. Through a sample-barcoded 5' primer and a J-beta primer mix, a second PCR was run for roughly 6 to 11 cycles. MiXCR, applied by TCRdb to the 5' RACE reads, yields one record per CDR3 protein. Counted here are some 760,000 distinct CDR3 sequences, roughly 25% occurring once; the ten biggest clones make up more than 7.5%. The CDR3 is made up of 14 amino acids. Trimming removed 4 bases from V and 5 bases from J; junction bases left unmatched: 4. CDR1 is LGHDT and CDR2 is YNNKEL in the germline V gene (reference sequence). This clonotype occurred a few times. The same sample was also used in a study of T cells of mothers and their children.

V is TRBV3-1 and J is TRBJ1-2; 10 bases are shared with TRBD1. This TCR was recovered from a boy aged 5 to 17 in good health. The specimen sequenced was blood. The CDR3 sequence: CASSLGTGEYGYTF. In nucleotides, the CDR3 is TGTGCCAGCAGCCTCGGGACAGGGGAGTATGGCTACACCTTC.